This is a list of T cell receptor beta chains from one sample in a study of blood T cell repertoires in COVID-19. Sequencing used immunoSEQ multiplex PCR; TCRdb keeps in-frame clones, though not all of them. This sample has roughly 700,000 clones; 85% to 90% occur once, and the top ten carry approximately 0.3%. Sequenced material: peripheral blood. These TCRs come from a woman in her late teens or twenties with acute or convalescent COVID-19. Both conserved end residues are part of each CDR3.

v_call,cdr3_aa
TRBV29-1,CSVKDRVFEKLFF
TRBV7-2,CASSFLGGNTEAFF
TRBV27,CASRPWVQPQGVYGYTF
TRBV6-6,CATEGDSYEQYF
TRBV28,CASHGQVAEKLFF
TRBV7-2,CASSLVGGIGLGGYTF
TRBV6-6,CASSTSTGTGGYTF
TRBV7-9,CASSLDKLYTEAFF
TRBV9,CASSVVSSGRSYNEQFF
TRBV5-8,CASSLGPWGTGDEKLFF
TRBV11-2,CASSLDRVSGYTF
TRBV7-8,CASSLEEVDSPTDQPQHF
TRBV7-2,CASSLYETPYGYTF
TRBV7-2,CASSLGQASYGYTF
TRBV7-8,CASSLGVTMINTEAFF
TRBV6-4,CASSDRGRDTQYF
TRBV6-5,CASRKTGVGNTEAFF
TRBV3-1/TRBV3-2,CASSLANFNSPLHF
TRBV5-1,CASRRPSAYNEQFF
TRBV9,CASSVAGGLYGYTF
TRBV6-1,CASSVQGLAGGETQYF
TRBV29-1,CSFQDRLNTEAFF
TRBV5-8,CASSLVGGSNYGYTF
TRBV30,CAWSADTMAGELFF
TRBV27,CASSTGTVGGYTF
TRBV19,CASSIDPARPNTEAFF
TRBV19,CASSTQGRGPYGYTF
TRBV19,CASSMRTGGPGEQYF
TRBV3-1/TRBV3-2,CASSQFGTTNYGYTF
TRBV6-5,CASSYSAGTGYGYTF
TRBV19,CASRQREGRGNTEAFF
TRBV30,CAWSSRTDQPQHF
TRBV5-5,CASSYITGEVTEAFF
TRBV5-1,CASSFQGASVYGYTF
TRBV19,CASSNEVRGTDTQYF
TRBV4-1,CASSYPRGQGAGNEQFF
TRBV5-5,CASSPGWDRWVYEQYF
TRBV5-6,CASSLAGGLYNEQFF
TRBV7-6,CASSLFGVAGGRQFF
TRBV19,CASSISTGLTQPQHF
TRBV12-3/TRBV12-4,CASSMGDTIYF
TRBV14,CASSQRWTERNTEAFF